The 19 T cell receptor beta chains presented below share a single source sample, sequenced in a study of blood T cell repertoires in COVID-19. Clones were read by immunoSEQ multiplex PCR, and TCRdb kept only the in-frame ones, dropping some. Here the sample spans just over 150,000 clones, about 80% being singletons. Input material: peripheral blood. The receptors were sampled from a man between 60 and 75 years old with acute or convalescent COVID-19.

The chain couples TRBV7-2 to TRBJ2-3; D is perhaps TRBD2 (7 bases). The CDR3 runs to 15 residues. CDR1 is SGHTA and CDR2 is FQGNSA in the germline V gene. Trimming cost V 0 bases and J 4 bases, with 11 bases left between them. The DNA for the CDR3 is TGTGCCAGCAGCTTAGCGGGGGGGCGGGCAGATACGCAGTATTTT. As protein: CASSLAGGRADTQYF.

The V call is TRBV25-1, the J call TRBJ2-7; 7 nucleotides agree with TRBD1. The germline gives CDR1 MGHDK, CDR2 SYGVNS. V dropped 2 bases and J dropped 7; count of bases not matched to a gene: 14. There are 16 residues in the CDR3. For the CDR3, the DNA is TGTGCCAGCAGTGAAAGGGGGCAGGGCGGGCGTGGGGAGCAGTACTTC. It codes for CASSERGQGGRGEQYF.

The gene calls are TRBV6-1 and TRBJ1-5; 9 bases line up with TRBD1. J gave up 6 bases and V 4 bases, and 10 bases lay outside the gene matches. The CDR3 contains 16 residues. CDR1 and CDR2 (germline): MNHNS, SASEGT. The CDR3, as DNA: TGTGCCAGCAGTGCCGCCGGGACAGGGCATAGTCAGCCCCAGCATTTT. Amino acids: CASSAAGTGHSQPQHF.

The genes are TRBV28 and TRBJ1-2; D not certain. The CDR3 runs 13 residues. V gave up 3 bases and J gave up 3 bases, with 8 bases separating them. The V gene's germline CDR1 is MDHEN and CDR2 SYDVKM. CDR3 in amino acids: CASSFLADYGYTF. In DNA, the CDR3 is TGTGCCAGCAGTTTTTTAGCCGACTATGGCTACACCTTC.

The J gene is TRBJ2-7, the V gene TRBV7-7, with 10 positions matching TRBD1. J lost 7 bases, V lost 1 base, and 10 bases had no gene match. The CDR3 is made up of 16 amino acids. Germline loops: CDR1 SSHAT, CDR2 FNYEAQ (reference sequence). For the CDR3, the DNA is TGTGCCAGCAGCTTAGGTTTAGGGGACAGGGGAGAAGAGCAGTACTTC. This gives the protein CASSLGLGDRGEEQYF.

The CDR3 DNA reads as TGTGCCAGTAGCTCTCCGGGTGGCGCAGATACGCAGTATTTT. It encodes CASSSPGGADTQYF. The rearrangement links TRBV19 to TRBJ2-3; D gene uncertain. The CDR3 has 14 residues. CDR1 LNHDA and CDR2 SQIVND come from the germline V gene (reference sequence). V was cut by 6 bases and J by 4 bases, with 14 bases left in between. Full variable domain (rest looked up from reference TRBV19 and TRBJ2-3): DGGITQSPKYLFRKEGQNVTLSCEQNLNHDAMYWYRQDPGQGLRLIYYSQIVNDFQKGDIAEGYSVSREKKESFPLTVTSAQKNPTAFYLCASSSPGGADTQYFGPGTRLTVL.

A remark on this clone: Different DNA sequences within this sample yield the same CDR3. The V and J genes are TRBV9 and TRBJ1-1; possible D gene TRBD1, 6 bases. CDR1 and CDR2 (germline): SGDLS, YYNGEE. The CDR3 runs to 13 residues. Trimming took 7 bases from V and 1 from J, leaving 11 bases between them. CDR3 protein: CASSRGGNTEAFF. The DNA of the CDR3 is TGTGCCAGCTCTAGAGGGGGGAACACTGAAGCTTTCTTT.

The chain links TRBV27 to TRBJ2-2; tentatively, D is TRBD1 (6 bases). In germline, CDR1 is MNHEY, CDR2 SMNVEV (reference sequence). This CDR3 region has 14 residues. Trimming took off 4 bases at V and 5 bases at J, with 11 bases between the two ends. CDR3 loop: CASSSGAITGELFF. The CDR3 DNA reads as TGTGCCAGCAGTTCAGGGGCGATAACCGGGGAGCTGTTTTTT.

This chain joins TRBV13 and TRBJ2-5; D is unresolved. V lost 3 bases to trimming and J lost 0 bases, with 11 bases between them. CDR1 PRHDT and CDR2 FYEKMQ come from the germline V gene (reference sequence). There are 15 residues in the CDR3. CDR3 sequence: CASSFNGRNQETQYF. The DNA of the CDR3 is TGTGCCAGCAGCTTCAATGGCAGGAACCAAGAGACCCAGTACTTC. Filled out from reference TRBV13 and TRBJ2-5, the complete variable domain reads AAGVIQSPRHLIKEKRETATLKCYPIPRHDTVYWYQQGPGQDPQFLISFYEKMQSDKGSIPDRFSAQQFSDYHSELNMSSLELGDSALYFCASSFNGRNQETQYFGPGTRLLVL.

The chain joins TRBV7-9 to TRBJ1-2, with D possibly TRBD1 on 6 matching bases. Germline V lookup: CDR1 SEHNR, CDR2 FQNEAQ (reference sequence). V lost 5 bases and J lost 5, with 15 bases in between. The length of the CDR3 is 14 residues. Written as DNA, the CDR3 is TGTGCCAGCAGCCCCGCGGGGGCCGGGTATGGCTACACCTTC. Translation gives CASSPAGAGYGYTF.

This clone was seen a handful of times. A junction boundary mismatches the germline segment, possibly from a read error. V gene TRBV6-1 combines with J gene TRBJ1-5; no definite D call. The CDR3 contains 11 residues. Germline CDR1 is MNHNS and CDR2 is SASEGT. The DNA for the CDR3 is TGTGCCAGCAGTGATCCCTACGATATTCGATTT. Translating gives CASSDPYDIRF.

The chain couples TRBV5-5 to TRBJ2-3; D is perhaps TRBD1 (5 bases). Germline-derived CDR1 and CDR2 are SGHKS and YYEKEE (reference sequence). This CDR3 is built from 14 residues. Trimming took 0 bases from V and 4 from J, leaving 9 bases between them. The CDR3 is CASSLARGADTQYF. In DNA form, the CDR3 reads TGTGCCAGCAGCTTGGCTAGGGGCGCAGATACGCAGTATTTT.

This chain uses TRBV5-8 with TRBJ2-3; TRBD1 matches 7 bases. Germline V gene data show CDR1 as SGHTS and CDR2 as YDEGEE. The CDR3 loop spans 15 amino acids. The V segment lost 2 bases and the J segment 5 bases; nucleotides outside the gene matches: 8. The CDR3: CASSLLTGYQDTQYF. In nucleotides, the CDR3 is TGTGCCAGCAGCTTACTGACAGGGTATCAAGATACGCAGTATTTT. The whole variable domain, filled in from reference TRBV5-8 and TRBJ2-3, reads EAGVTQSPTHLIKTRGQQATLRCSPISGHTSVYWYQQALGLGLQFLLWYDEGEERNRGNFPPRFSGRQFPNYSSELNVNALELEDSALYLCASSLLTGYQDTQYFGPGTRLTVL.

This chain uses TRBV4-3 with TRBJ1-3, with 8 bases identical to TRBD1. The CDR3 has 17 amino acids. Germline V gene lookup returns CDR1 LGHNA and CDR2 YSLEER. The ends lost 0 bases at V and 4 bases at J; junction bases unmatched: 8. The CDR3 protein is CASSQDSQGARGNTIYF. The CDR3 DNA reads TGCGCCAGCAGCCAAGACTCGCAGGGGGCGCGCGGAAACACCATATATTTT.

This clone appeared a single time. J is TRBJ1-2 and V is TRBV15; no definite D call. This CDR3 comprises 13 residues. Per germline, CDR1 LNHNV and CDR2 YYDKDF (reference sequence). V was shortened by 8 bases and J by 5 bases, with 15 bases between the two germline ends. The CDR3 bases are TGTGCCACCCCCCCCGGAACAGAATATGGCTACACCTTC. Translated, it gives CATPPGTEYGYTF.

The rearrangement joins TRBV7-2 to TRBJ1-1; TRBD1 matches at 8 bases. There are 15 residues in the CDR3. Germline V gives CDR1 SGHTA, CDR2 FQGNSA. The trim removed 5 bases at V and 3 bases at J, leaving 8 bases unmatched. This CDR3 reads CASSPEGQGYTEAFF. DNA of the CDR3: TGTGCCAGCAGCCCCGAAGGACAGGGCTACACTGAAGCTTTCTTT.

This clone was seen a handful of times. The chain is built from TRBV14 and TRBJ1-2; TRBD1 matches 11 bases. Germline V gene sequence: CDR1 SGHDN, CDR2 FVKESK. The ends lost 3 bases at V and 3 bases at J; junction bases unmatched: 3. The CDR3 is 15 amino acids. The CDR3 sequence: CASSQRTGGDYGYTF. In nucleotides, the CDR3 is TGTGCCAGCAGCCAGCGGACAGGGGGCGACTATGGCTACACCTTC.

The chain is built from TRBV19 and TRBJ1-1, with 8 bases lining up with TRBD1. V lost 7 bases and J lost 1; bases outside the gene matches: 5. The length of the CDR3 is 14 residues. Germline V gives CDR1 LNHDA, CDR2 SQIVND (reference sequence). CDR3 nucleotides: TGTGCCAGTACCTCGACAGGGGCGAACACTGAAGCTTTCTTT. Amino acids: CASTSTGANTEAFF.

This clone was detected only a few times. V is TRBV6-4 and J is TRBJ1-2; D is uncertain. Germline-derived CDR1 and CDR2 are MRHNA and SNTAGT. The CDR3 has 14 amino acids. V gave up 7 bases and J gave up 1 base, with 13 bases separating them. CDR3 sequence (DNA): TGTGCCAGCAAGCAGGCTGCAAGTAACTATGGCTACACCTTC. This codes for CASKQAASNYGYTF.